Listed here is a single T cell receptor beta chain. The CDR3 spans 14 residues. Germline CDR1 is LGHDT and CDR2 is YNNKEL (reference sequence). Trimming took 4 bases from V and 5 from J; bases not matched to a gene: 6. In the authors' methods: Estimation of nucleated cell counts relied on the amplification of reference gene primers. Sequencing was performed with immunoSEQ multiplex PCR; in TCRdb, only in-frame clones are kept and a portion is missing. The V and J calls and clone size come from that table; D and trimming were worked out from the DNA. The sample contains 200,000 to 300,000 clones, 85% to 90% of which appear only once. This record comes from a study of blood T cell repertoires in COVID-19. Study in general: Italy, Spain and the United States were the sources of the convalescent and acute COVID-19 samples. From T cells, B-cell-depleted T cells, or PBMCs came the material, which was cDNA or gDNA.

The clonotype originates from a woman in her forties who had recovered from COVID-19. The chain recombines TRBV3-1 (or the pseudogene TRBV3-2) with TRBJ1-1; TRBD1 aligns across 8 bases. Sequenced sample: peripheral blood. The CDR3 protein is CASSRQGSATEAFF. The CDR3 region has the DNA TGTGCCAGCAGCCGACAGGGGAGTGCTACTGAAGCTTTCTTT.